What follows describes a single TCR beta chain. Its antigen remains unidentified. This CDR3 spans 14 amino acids. Germline CDR1 and CDR2: SNHLY and FYNNEI. TCR beta VDJ and CDR3 profiles were obtained from a genomic DNA template. TCRdb re-called the reads through MiXCR, storing one row per CDR3 protein. In the table there are approximately 260,000 distinct CDR3 sequences, less than 85% of which are singletons. In patients chosen for sequencing, flow cytometry had shown CD8+CD57+ cell expansion. The sample originates from a study of CD8+CD57+ T cells in acquired aplastic anemia. The study, taken as a whole, reports: Patients and controls shared under 35 CD8+ CDR3 sequences, which appeared highly expressed in patients and within their immunodominant clones.

The sample comprised sorted CD4+, CD8+, or CD8+CD57+ T cells (not recorded which) from PBMCs. This clonotype was sampled from a human donor with aplastic anemia. The chain has TRBV2 and TRBJ2-5; the D gene is possibly TRBD1 (6 bases). The J call may not be correct, given that the DNA end is closer to TRBJ2-1. CDR3 in DNA: TGTGCCAGCAGCAGGGGCGATGGGCAAGATGCCCAGTTCTTC. As protein: CASSRGDGQDAQFF.